What follows are 27 T cell receptor beta chains derived from one specimen sequenced in a study of cytomegalovirus exposure and HLA in healthy donors. In the PCR, 60 Vbeta and 13 Jbeta primers were used. Repertoires were generated with immunoSEQ multiplex PCR, while TCRdb's copy carries only in-frame clones and drops some. The sample shows approximately 160,000 clones, roughly 74% of them seen only once. The sample was PBMCs. The receptors here all came from a male donor in good health and CMV-seronegative.

The rearrangement joins TRBV7-3 to TRBJ2-5; 7 nucleotides align to TRBD1. CDR3 length: 13 residues. The germline CDR1 and CDR2 sequences are SGHTA and FQGTGA. The trim removed 5 bases at V and 5 bases at J, leaving 5 bases unmatched. CDR3 sequence (DNA): TGTGCCAGCAGCACAAGGGACAGCGAGACCCAGTACTTC. Protein: CASSTRDSETQYF.

The V call is TRBV19, the J call TRBJ2-3, with 14 bases aligning to TRBD2. Germline V lookup: CDR1 LNHDA, CDR2 SQIVND (reference sequence). V was pared by 2 bases and J by 5 bases, with 6 bases of the junction left unmatched. There are 17 residues in the CDR3. The CDR3 region has the DNA TGTGCCAGTAGTATAACGGGACTAGCGGGGGCGAAAGATACGCAGTATTTT. It encodes CASSITGLAGAKDTQYF.

The rearrangement uses TRBV9 and TRBJ2-7, with D perhaps TRBD2 (6 bases). The CDR3 totals 14 residues. V dropped 6 bases and J dropped 4 bases, with 17 bases sitting between them. Germline values: CDR1 SGDLS, CDR2 YYNGEE. CDR3 sequence: CASNPRRGRYEQYF. The CDR3 bases are TGTGCCAGCAATCCACGGAGGGGTAGGTACGAGCAGTACTTC.

DNA of the CDR3: TGCGCCAGCAGCCAAGTGACCGGGACAGGGGCCTACAATGAGCAGTTCTTC. Protein sequence: CASSQVTGTGAYNEQFF. V is TRBV4-1 and J is TRBJ2-1, with 10 nucleotides matching TRBD1. The CDR3 length is 17 residues. The V gene's germline CDR1 is MGHRA and CDR2 YSYEKL. V dropped 1 base and J dropped 2; count of bases not matched to a gene: 5.

Here the CDR3 reads CASSPSTDTQYF. The CDR3 coding sequence is TGTGCCAGCAGCCCCTCCACAGATACGCAGTATTTT. The chain joins TRBV7-8 to TRBJ2-3; no definite D call. Per the germline V gene, CDR1 is SGHVS and CDR2 is FQNEAQ. The CDR3 has 12 amino acids. V was cut by 5 bases and J by 2 bases, with 5 bases left in between. The full variable domain, rest sourced from reference TRBV7-8 and TRBJ2-3, is GAGVSQSPRYKVAKRGQDVALRCDPISGHVSLFWYQQALGQGPEFLTYFQNEAQLDKSGLPSDRFFAERPEGSVSTLKIQRTQQEDSAVYLCASSPSTDTQYFGPGTRLTVL.

The chain combines TRBV30 with TRBJ1-2, with D possibly TRBD1 on 6 matching bases. This CDR3 comprises 14 residues. Germline-derived CDR1 and CDR2 are GTSNPN and SVGIG (reference sequence). V was cut by 0 bases and J by 8 bases, with 16 bases left in between. CDR3 protein: CAWSVVQGIGGYTF. The CDR3 DNA follows: TGTGCCTGGAGTGTGGTACAGGGCATTGGCGGCTACACCTTC.

This clone was observed once. The chain combines TRBV7-2 with TRBJ1-2; D is uncertain. CDR3 size: 13 residues. V lost 5 bases and J lost 7, with 14 bases in between. Germline CDR1 is SGHTA and CDR2 is FQGNSA. As DNA, the CDR3 is TGTGCCAGCAGCCCGGCCGGGGTCAGTGGCTACACCTTC. Protein: CASSPAGVSGYTF.

This chain links TRBV19 with TRBJ1-2, with D perhaps TRBD1 (5 bases). This CDR3 spans 12 amino acids. The germline gives CDR1 LNHDA, CDR2 SQIVND (reference sequence). V lost 7 bases and J 8 bases, leaving 14 bases between the germline ends. CDR3 region: CASINAGRGYTF. CDR3 DNA: TGTGCCAGTATCAACGCAGGGCGCGGCTACACCTTC.

CDR3 coding DNA: TGCGCCAGCAGCTTGGTCTCAGGGGGCCAAGAGACCCAGTACTTC. Encoded protein: CASSLVSGGQETQYF. V usage is TRBV5-1 and J usage is TRBJ2-5; 7 bases match TRBD1. Germline V gives CDR1 SGHRS, CDR2 YFSETQ. V shed 0 bases and J 1 base; nucleotides not matched to a gene: 3. The CDR3 length is 15 residues.

This chain uses TRBV9 with TRBJ1-6; no clear D. CDR1 is SGDLS, CDR2 YYNGEE, per germline. This CDR3 contains 17 residues. Between the trimmed V and J ends, which lost 0 bases and 7 bases, there was a span of 17 bases. The CDR3 DNA reads as TGTGCCAGCAGCGTAGGGTTGGTCAGTCGGCGGAATTCACCCCTCCACTTT. Its protein is CASSVGLVSRRNSPLHF.

The chain links TRBV14 to TRBJ1-4; a possible D gene is TRBD1 (6 bases). CDR3 length equals 14 residues. V shed 4 bases and J shed 8 bases, with 14 bases lying between them. Germline V lookup: CDR1 SGHDN, CDR2 FVKESK. CDR3 sequence: CASSPRDTWEKLFF. The CDR3 bases are TGTGCCAGCAGCCCCCGGGACACTTGGGAAAAACTGTTTTTT.

V gene TRBV5-1 combines with J gene TRBJ1-1; 9 bases match TRBD1. V trimming: 3 bases; J trimming: 1 base; junction bases outside the gene matches: 4. This CDR3 is built from 15 residues. CDR1 SGHRS and CDR2 YFSETQ come from the germline V gene. The CDR3 here is CASSSPGQGNTEAFF. As DNA, the CDR3 is TGCGCCAGCAGCTCCCCGGGACAGGGGAACACTGAAGCTTTCTTT.

The rearrangement uses TRBV29-1 and TRBJ2-3; D perhaps matches TRBD1 (6 bases). Trimming took 4 bases from V and 1 from J, leaving 6 bases between them. CDR3 size: 12 residues. The germline V gene has CDR1 SQVTM and CDR2 ANQGSEA. The CDR3 sequence: CSVGQGTDTQYF. CDR3 in DNA: TGCAGCGTTGGACAGGGCACAGATACGCAGTATTTT.

This clone was seen a few times. This chain joins TRBV7-3 and TRBJ1-1, with TRBD1 as a possible D gene (5 bases). The CDR3 is made up of 14 amino acids. From germline, CDR1 is SGHTA and CDR2 FQGTGA. V dropped 2 bases and J dropped 0 bases, with 7 bases sitting between them. The CDR3 is CASSLAGLNTEAFF. The CDR3 DNA reads TGTGCCAGCAGCTTAGCAGGGCTGAACACTGAAGCTTTCTTT.

The CDR3 DNA reads as TGCGCCAGCAGCCAACCCCGGACATTTGGTGAGCAGTACTTC. It translates to CASSQPRTFGEQYF. V is TRBV4-1 and J is TRBJ2-7; TRBD1 might be the D (5 bases). CDR1 and CDR2 (germline): MGHRA, YSYEKL. The CDR3 extends over 14 amino acids. The V end was cut by 2 bases, the J end by 7 bases, with 15 bases between.

The CDR3 bases are TGTGCCTGGAGTGTACTTCGGACAGGGTACGCTTTCTTT. This gives the protein CAWSVLRTGYAFF. The V call is TRBV30, the J call TRBJ1-1; 8 bases line up with TRBD1. CDR1 GTSNPN and CDR2 SVGIG come from the germline V gene (reference sequence). The V segment lost 0 bases and the J segment 11 bases; nucleotides outside the gene matches: 8. This CDR3 region has 13 residues.

This chain uses TRBV6-5 with TRBJ1-6, with 7 bases fitting TRBD1. The J segment lost 9 bases and the V segment lost 5 bases, leaving 7 bases of the junction unmatched. Germline assignment: CDR1 MNHEY and CDR2 SVGAGI. The CDR3 spans 14 residues. The CDR3 nucleotides read TGTGCCAGCAGTCGACAGGGAACGGGTTCACCCCTCCACTTT. This translates into CASSRQGTGSPLHF.

The rearrangement uses TRBV11-2 and TRBJ2-1; D is perhaps TRBD2 (5 bases). With 5 bases removed from V and 2 bases from J, the gap between germline ends came to 13 bases. From germline, CDR1 is SGHAT and CDR2 FQNNGV. The CDR3 sequence is 15 residues long. The CDR3 spells CASSPGLATYNEQFF. For the CDR3, the DNA is TGTGCCAGCAGCCCAGGACTGGCCACCTACAATGAGCAGTTCTTC.

This clone came up a few times. The CDR3 bases are TGTGCCAGCAGCTCAAGACTAGCGCGCACAGATACGCAGTATTTT. It translates to CASSSRLARTDTQYF. This chain uses TRBV11-2 with TRBJ2-3; 8 nucleotides line up with TRBD2. The CDR3 has 15 residues. V was pared by 4 bases and J by 1 base, with 4 bases of the junction left unmatched. The germline V gene has CDR1 SGHAT and CDR2 FQNNGV. Drawing the rest from reference TRBV11-2 and TRBJ2-3, the complete variable domain is EAGVAQSPRYKIIEKRQSVAFWCNPISGHATLYWYQQILGQGPKLLIQFQNNGVVDDSQLPKDRFSAERLKGVDSTLKIQPAKLEDSAVYLCASSSRLARTDTQYFGPGTRLTVL.

The chain joins TRBV27 to TRBJ1-5; D remains ambiguous. The CDR3 is 13 residues long. The V and J ends lost 3 bases and 7 bases respectively, with 10 bases between them. Germline-derived CDR1 and CDR2 are MNHEY and SMNVEV (reference sequence). CDR3 region: CASSLQLFQPQHF. The CDR3 nucleotides are TGTGCCAGCAGTTTGCAACTGTTCCAGCCCCAGCATTTT.

The chain links TRBV9 to TRBJ2-7, with D possibly being TRBD1 (5 bases). Germline CDR1 is SGDLS and CDR2 is YYNGEE. Trimming pared 2 bases from V and 6 bases from J, leaving 12 bases between. CDR3 length: 13 amino acids. The CDR3 sequence: CASSVDTQGEQYF. CDR3 nucleotide sequence: TGTGCCAGCAGCGTGGACACCCAGGGCGAGCAGTACTTC.

This chain uses TRBV5-1 with TRBJ1-3, with D maybe TRBD1 (5 bases). The ends were cut back, 3 bases at V and 4 bases at J, with 8 bases in the middle. Germline values: CDR1 SGHRS, CDR2 YFSETQ. The CDR3 extends over 13 amino acids. For the CDR3, the DNA is TGCGCCAGCAGCTCACCAGGGGGAAACACCATATATTTT. Amino acids: CASSSPGGNTIYF.

The rearrangement links TRBV4-3 to TRBJ1-6; D is ambiguous. This CDR3 is 16 amino acids long. Germline V gene sequence: CDR1 LGHNA, CDR2 YSLEER. The ends were cut back, 0 bases at V and 9 bases at J, with 15 bases in the middle. The CDR3 nucleotides are TGCGCCAGCAGCCAAGATGCCCTACAGTCCGGTTCACCCCTCCACTTT. As protein: CASSQDALQSGSPLHF.

The V and J genes are TRBV6-4 and TRBJ2-1; D might be TRBD2 (7 bases). V lost 3 bases and J 6 bases, leaving 15 bases between the germline ends. The CDR3 has 15 residues. Germline V lookup: CDR1 MRHNA, CDR2 SNTAGT. DNA of the CDR3: TGTGCCAGCAGTGAAGGGGGGGGGAGTGGCAATGAGCAGTTCTTC. Its translation is CASSEGGGSGNEQFF.

The rearrangement links TRBV4-2 to TRBJ1-5, with TRBD1 matching over 8 bases. Germline-derived CDR1 and CDR2 are LGHNA and YNFKEQ. Losses at the gene ends were 0 bases for V and 0 bases for J; bases not matched to a gene: 13. This CDR3 is 20 amino acids long. Written as DNA, the CDR3 is TGTGCCAGCAGCCAAGATCGGAGGACAGGGAGAGATAATAGCAATCAGCCCCAGCATTTT. As protein: CASSQDRRTGRDNSNQPQHF.

The rearrangement links TRBV2 to TRBJ1-6; no clear D. CDR1 is SNHLY, CDR2 FYNNEI, per germline. The CDR3 has 13 amino acids. V was cut by 6 bases and J by 10 bases, with 13 bases left in between. In DNA, the CDR3 is TGTGCCAGCAGCCCCACCACGGTATCACCCCTCCACTTT. Its translation is CASSPTTVSPLHF.

This clone was seen just once. J is TRBJ2-1 and V is TRBV4-3, with 7 nucleotides matching TRBD2. The ends lost 4 bases at V and 7 bases at J; junction bases unmatched: 13. Germline CDR1 and CDR2: LGHNA and YSLEER. CDR3 length: 16 residues. CDR3 region: CASSPRVGGEINEQFF. The CDR3 coding sequence is TGCGCCAGCAGCCCGCGGGTGGGGGGGGAGATAAATGAGCAGTTCTTC.